This TCR beta chain was identified in a study of T cell responses to AZD1222 COVID-19 vaccine. Concerning this clone: As yet, its antigen is unknown.

Only in-frame clones appear in the TCRdb table, and some are missing; sequencing was by immunoSEQ multiplex PCR. Among about 160,000 clones listed, around 92% were seen once. General study points: Distributed over spike, vaccine-associated CD4 TCRs predominated at 160-218 and 743-854. Most donors were white British and more were female, and clonal diversity was possibly underestimated.

Trimming removed 2 bases from V and 1 base from J; junction bases left unmatched: 11. Germline CDR1 and CDR2: SGDLS and YYNGEE. This CDR3 has 17 amino acids. This sequence joins TRBV9 and TRBJ2-5, with TRBD2 matching over 7 bases. The clonotype comes from an adult in good health. The starting material was peripheral blood, obtained on day 0 of MenACWY control vaccination. CDR3 sequence (DNA): TGTGCCAGCAGCGTGAGTTGGGCGGGAGCGGGCCAAGAGACCCAGTACTTC. This translates into CASSVSWAGAGQETQYF.